Listed here are 4 T cell receptor beta chains from one sample, sequenced in a study of metastatic and nonmetastatic thyroid tumors. Patients underwent thyroid surgery, and none had received any treatment before it. TCRdb re-called clones from the PCR reads using MiXCR. The sample carries approximately 44,000 clones, around 24% recorded once. The specimen sequenced was tumor tissue. The receptors were sampled from a female donor with papillary thyroid cancer or a benign thyroid nodule (not recorded which). Some clones in this sample may be carry-over from other donors' samples.

This clone has a count of ten or more. V usage is TRBV12-3 or TRBV12-4 and J usage is TRBJ1-1; TRBD1 matches 7 bases. Trimming cost V 8 bases and J 1 base; bases outside gene matches: 7. The CDR3 sequence is 14 residues long. The CDR3 reads CASGSGTANTEAFF. In nucleotides, the CDR3 is TGTGCCAGCGGATCCGGGACAGCGAACACTGAAGCTTTCTTT.

V usage is TRBV6-1 and J usage is TRBJ1-6; D ambiguous. CDR1 MNHNS and CDR2 SASEGT come from the germline V gene. The V and J ends lost 0 bases and 7 bases respectively, with 10 bases between them. The CDR3 spans 15 residues. CDR3 DNA sequence: TGTGCCAGCAGTGAAGCACACGGGGTAAATTCACCCCTCCACTTT. It yields the protein CASSEAHGVNSPLHF.

This clone was seen a few times. J is TRBJ2-1 and V is TRBV20-1; 12 bases align to TRBD2. CDR3 length: 14 amino acids. Germline-derived CDR1 and CDR2 are DFQATT and SNEGSKA (reference sequence). After removal of 4 bases from V and 9 bases from J, the junction contained 7 bases not matched to a gene. CDR3 sequence (DNA): TGCAGTGCTACTCTAGCGGGAGGGCCAAGTGAGCAGTTCTTC. Translated: CSATLAGGPSEQFF.

This clone was observed at least ten times. The chain couples TRBV20-1 to TRBJ2-7, with 8 bases identical to TRBD1. This CDR3 spans 13 amino acids. V lost 6 bases and J lost 0; bases outside the gene matches: 4. Germline V CDR1 and CDR2: DFQATT, SNEGSKA (reference sequence). In nucleotides, the CDR3 is TGCAGTGCCGGGACAGGTTCCTCCTACGAGCAGTACTTC. This gives the protein CSAGTGSSYEQYF.